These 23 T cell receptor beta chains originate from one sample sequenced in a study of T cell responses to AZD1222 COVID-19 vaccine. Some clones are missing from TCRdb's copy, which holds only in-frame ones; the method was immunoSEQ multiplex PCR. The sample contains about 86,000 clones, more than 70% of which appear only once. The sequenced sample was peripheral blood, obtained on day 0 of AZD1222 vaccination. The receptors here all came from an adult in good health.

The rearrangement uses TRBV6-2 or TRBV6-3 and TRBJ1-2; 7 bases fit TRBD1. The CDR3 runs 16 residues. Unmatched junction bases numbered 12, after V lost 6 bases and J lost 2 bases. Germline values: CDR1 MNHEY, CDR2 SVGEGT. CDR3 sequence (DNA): TGTGCCAGCAGCCCACGGGTGACAGGGTCAAACTATGGCTACACCTTC. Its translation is CASSPRVTGSNYGYTF.

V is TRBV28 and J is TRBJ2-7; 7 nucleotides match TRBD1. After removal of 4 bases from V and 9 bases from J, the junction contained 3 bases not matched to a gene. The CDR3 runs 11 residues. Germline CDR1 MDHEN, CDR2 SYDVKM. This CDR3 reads CASSSYRGQYF. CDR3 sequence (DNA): TGTGCCAGCAGTTCCTACAGGGGGCAGTACTTC.

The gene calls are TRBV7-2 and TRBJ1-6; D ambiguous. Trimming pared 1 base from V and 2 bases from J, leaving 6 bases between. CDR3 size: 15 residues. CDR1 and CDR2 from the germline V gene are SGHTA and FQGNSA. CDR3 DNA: TGTGCCAGCAGCTTAGGCACGACCTATAATTCACCCCTCCACTTT. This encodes CASSLGTTYNSPLHF. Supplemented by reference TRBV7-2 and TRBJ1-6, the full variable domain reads GAGVSQSPSNKVTEKGKDVELRCDPISGHTALYWYRQSLGQGLEFLIYFQGNSAPDKSGLPSDRFSAERTGGSVSTLTIQRTQQEDSAVYLCASSLGTTYNSPLHFGNGTRLTVT.

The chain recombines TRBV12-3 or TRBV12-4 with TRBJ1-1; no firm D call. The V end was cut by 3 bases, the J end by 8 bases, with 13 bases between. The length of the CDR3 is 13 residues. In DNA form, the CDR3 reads TGTGCCAGCAGTTTCGGGCAGTTTGCCGAAGCTTTCTTT. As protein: CASSFGQFAEAFF.

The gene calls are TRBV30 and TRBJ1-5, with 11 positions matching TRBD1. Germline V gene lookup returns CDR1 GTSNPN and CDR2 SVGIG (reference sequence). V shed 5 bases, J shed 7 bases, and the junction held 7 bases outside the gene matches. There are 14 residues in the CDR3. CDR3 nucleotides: TGTGCCTGGGGACAGGGGGCGACGAAGCAGCCCCAGCATTTT. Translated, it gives CAWGQGATKQPQHF.

CDR3 in amino acids: CASSTSGGKNEQFF. The DNA for the CDR3 is TGTGCCAGCAGTACTAGCGGGGGTAAAAATGAGCAGTTCTTC. The chain is built from TRBV6-2 or TRBV6-3 and TRBJ2-1; 11 nucleotides agree with TRBD2. After removal of 5 bases from V and 7 bases from J, the junction contained 4 bases not matched to a gene. CDR1 is MNHEY and CDR2 is SVGEGT in the germline V gene. The CDR3 is made up of 14 amino acids.

The CDR3 here is CSVTGTEAFF. Here the CDR3 DNA reads TGCAGCGTTACCGGCACTGAAGCTTTCTTT. The V call is TRBV29-1, the J call TRBJ1-1; D gene ambiguous. Germline CDR1 reads SQVTM; CDR2 reads ANQGSEA. V gave up 5 bases and J gave up 4 bases, with 5 bases separating them. The CDR3 contains 10 residues. Using reference TRBV29-1 and TRBJ1-1 for the parts outside the CDR3, the full variable domain is SAVISQKPSRDICQRGTSLTIQCQVDSQVTMMFWYRQQPGQSLTLIATANQGSEATYESGFVIDKFPISRPNLTFSTLTVSNMSPEDSSIYLCSVTGTEAFFGQGTRLTVV.

Here the CDR3 reads CASSPSFVIKGTEAFF. The CDR3 DNA reads TGCGCCAGCAGCCCGAGCTTCGTTATCAAGGGCACTGAAGCTTTCTTT. The chain carries TRBV5-1 and TRBJ1-1; D gene uncertain. The V end lost 4 bases, the J end lost 4 bases, and 20 bases lay between the germline ends. Germline V gene lookup returns CDR1 SGHRS and CDR2 YFSETQ. CDR3 length: 16 amino acids.

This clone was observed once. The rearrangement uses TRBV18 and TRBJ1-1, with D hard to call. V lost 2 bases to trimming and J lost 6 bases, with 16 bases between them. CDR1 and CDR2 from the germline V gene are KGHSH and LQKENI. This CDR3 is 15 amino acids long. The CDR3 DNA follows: TGTGCCAGCTCACCAGCGGCAGGTAATAGGGCTGAAGCTTTCTTT. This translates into CASSPAAGNRAEAFF.

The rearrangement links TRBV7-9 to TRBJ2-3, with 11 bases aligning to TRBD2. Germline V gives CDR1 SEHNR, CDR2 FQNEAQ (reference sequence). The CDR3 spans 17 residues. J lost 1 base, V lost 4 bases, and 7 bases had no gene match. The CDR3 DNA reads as TGTGCCAGCAGCTATGTAGCGGGAGGGCCGGGCACAGATACGCAGTATTTT. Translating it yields CASSYVAGGPGTDTQYF.

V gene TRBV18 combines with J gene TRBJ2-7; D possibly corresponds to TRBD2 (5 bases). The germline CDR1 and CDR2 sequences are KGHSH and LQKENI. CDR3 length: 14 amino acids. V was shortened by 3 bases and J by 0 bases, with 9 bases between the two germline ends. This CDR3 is CASSPGLPSYEQYF. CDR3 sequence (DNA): TGTGCCAGCTCACCTGGACTCCCCTCCTACGAGCAGTACTTC.

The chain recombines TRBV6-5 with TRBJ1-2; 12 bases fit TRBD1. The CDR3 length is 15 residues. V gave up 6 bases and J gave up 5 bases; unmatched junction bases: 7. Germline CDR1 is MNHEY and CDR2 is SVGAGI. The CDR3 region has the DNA TGTGCCAGCAGGAGCCGGGACAGGGGGCTGTATGGCTACACCTTC. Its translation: CASRSRDRGLYGYTF.

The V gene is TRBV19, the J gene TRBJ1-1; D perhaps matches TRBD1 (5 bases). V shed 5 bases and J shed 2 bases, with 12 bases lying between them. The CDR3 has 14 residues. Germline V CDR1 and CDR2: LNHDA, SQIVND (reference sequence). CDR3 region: CASSRPGTNTEAFF. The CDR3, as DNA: TGTGCCAGTAGTCGACCCGGGACCAACACTGAAGCTTTCTTT.

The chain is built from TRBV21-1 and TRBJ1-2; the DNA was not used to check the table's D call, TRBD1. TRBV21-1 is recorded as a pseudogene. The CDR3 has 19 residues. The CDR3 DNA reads TGTGCCACCCTCGACCGCGACAGGGGGGGGAAGCGTTCTAACTATGGCTACACCTTC. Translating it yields CATLDRDRGGKRSNYGYTF.

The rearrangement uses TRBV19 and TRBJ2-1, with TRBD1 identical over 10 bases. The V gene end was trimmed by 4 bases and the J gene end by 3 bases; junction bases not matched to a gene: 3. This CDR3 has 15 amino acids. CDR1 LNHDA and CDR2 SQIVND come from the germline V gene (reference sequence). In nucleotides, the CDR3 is TGTGCCAGTAGTAGACAGGGGGCTATCTACAATGAGCAGTTCTTC. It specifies CASSRQGAIYNEQFF. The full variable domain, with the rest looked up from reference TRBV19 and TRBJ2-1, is DGGITQSPKYLFRKEGQNVTLSCEQNLNHDAMYWYRQDPGQGLRLIYYSQIVNDFQKGDIAEGYSVSREKKESFPLTVTSAQKNPTAFYLCASSRQGAIYNEQFFGPGTRLTVL.

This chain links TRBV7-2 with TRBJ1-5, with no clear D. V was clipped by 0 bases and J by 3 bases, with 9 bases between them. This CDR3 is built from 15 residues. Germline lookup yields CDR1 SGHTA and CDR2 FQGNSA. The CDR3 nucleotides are TGTGCCAGCAGCTTAGCAGGAGGGCTCAATCAGCCCCAGCATTTT. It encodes CASSLAGGLNQPQHF.

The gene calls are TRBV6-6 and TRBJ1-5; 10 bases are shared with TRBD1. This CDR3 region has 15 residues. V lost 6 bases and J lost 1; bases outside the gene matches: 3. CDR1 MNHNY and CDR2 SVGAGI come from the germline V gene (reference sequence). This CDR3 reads CASSKDRGSNQPQHF. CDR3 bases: TGTGCCAGCAGCAAGGACAGGGGGAGCAATCAGCCCCAGCATTTT.

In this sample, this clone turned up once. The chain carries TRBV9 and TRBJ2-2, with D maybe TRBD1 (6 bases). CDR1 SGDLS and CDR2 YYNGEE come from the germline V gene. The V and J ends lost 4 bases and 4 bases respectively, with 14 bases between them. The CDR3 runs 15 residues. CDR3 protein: CASSILGGGTGELFF. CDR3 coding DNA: TGTGCCAGCAGCATACTAGGGGGTGGCACCGGGGAGCTGTTTTTT. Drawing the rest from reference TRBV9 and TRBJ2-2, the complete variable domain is DSGVTQTPKHLITATGQRVTLRCSPRSGDLSVYWYQQSLDQGLQFLIQYYNGEERAKGNILERFSAQQFPDLHSELNLSSLELGDSALYFCASSILGGGTGELFFGEGSRLTVL.

The CDR3 protein is CSVEDQRQGINTIYF. CDR3 sequence (DNA): TGCAGCGTTGAAGATCAGCGACAGGGGATAAACACCATATATTTT. This rearrangement joins TRBV29-1 to TRBJ1-3; 8 bases are a match to TRBD1. Germline CDR1 reads SQVTM; CDR2 reads ANQGSEA. CDR3 length equals 15 residues. V trimming: 0 bases; J trimming: 6 bases; junction bases outside the gene matches: 7.

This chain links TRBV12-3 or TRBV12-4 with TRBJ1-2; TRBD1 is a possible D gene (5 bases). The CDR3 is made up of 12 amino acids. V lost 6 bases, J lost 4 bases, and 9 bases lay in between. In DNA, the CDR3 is TGTGCCAGCAGCCAGGGTTTCTATGGCTACACCTTC. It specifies CASSQGFYGYTF.

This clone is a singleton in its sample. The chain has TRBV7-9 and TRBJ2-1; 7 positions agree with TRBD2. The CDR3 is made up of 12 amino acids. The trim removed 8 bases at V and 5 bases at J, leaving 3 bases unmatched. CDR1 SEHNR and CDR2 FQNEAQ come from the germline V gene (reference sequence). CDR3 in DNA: TGTGCCAGCTTGGGGGGGGACAATGAGCAGTTCTTC. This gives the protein CASLGGDNEQFF. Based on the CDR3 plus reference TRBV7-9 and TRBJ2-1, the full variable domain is DTGVSQNPRHKITKRGQNVTFRCDPISEHNRLYWYRQTLGQGPEFLTYFQNEAQLEKSRLLSDRFSAERPKGSFSTLEIQRTEQGDSAMYLCASLGGDNEQFFGPGTRLTVL.

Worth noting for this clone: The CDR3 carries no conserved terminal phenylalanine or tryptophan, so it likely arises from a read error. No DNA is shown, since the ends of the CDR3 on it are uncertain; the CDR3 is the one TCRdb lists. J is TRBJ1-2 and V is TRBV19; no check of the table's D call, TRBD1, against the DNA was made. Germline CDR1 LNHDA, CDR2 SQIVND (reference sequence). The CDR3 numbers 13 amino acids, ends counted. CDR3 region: CASSATGTGTPLL.

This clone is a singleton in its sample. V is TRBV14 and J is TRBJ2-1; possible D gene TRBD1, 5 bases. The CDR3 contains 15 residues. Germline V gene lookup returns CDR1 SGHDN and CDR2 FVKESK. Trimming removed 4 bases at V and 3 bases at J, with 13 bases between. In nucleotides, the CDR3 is TGTGCCAGCAGCCTAACGTGGGGCGGCTACAATGAGCAGTTCTTC. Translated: CASSLTWGGYNEQFF.